The 3 T cell receptor beta chains below come from one sample, sequenced in a study of regulatory T cells in long-lasting Graves disease. Combining iRepertoire HTBI primers with Arm-PCR of CDR3 regions, the authors built TCR beta libraries. TCRdb re-derived calls from the multiplex PCR reads in MiXCR, one entry per CDR3 protein. The data contain around 450,000 distinct CDR3 sequences, under 20% of them singletons. Time point noted: newly diagnosed GD, antithyroid drugs for less than 3 months. RNA from PBMCs was the source of the TCR library. This sample was shared with a second study, whose subject was T cells in Graves' hyperthyroidism and ophthalmopathy.

This sample comprised peripheral blood mononuclear cells (PBMCs), obtained at new diagnosis, from a patient treated with antithyroid drugs. The origin of the receptors is a man aged 40-50 years with Graves disease.

Many counts were recorded for this clonotype. This sequence joins TRBV3-1 and TRBJ2-5; D not resolved. Germline CDR1 is LGHDT and CDR2 is YNNKEL (reference sequence). The CDR3 spans 15 residues. V lost 5 bases to trimming and J lost 1 base, with 14 bases between them. The CDR3 protein is CASSKKWVAQETQYF. The CDR3 coding sequence is TGTGCCAGCAGCAAGAAGTGGGTTGCCCAAGAGACCCAGTACTTC.

The rearrangement links TRBV20-1 to TRBJ2-1; 13 nucleotides agree with TRBD2. Germline-derived CDR1 and CDR2 are DFQATT and SNEGSKA (reference sequence). Trimming took 6 bases from V and 6 from J; bases not matched to a gene: 11. The CDR3 covers 16 residues. The DNA for the CDR3 is TGCAGTGCCCCCCTAAGGGGACTAGCGGGATTCAATGAGCAGTTCTTC. Amino acids: CSAPLRGLAGFNEQFF.

This clonotype has more than one count but fewer than ten. In DNA, the CDR3 is TGCAGCGCTAAACCGACAGGGGGCAGGGACACTGAAGCTTTCTTT. It yields the protein CSAKPTGGRDTEAFF. The chain couples TRBV29-1 to TRBJ1-1; 10 bases line up with TRBD1. The CDR3 totals 15 residues. The germline V gene encodes CDR1 SQVTM and CDR2 ANQGSEA. The ends lost 7 bases at V and 3 bases at J; junction bases unmatched: 11. Using reference TRBV29-1 and TRBJ1-1 for the parts outside the CDR3, the full variable domain is SAVISQKPSRDICQRGTSLTIQCQVDSQVTMMFWYRQQPGQSLTLIATANQGSEATYESGFVIDKFPISRPNLTFSTLTVSNMSPEDSSIYLCSAKPTGGRDTEAFFGQGTRLTVV.